This T cell receptor (beta chain) stems from a study of blood T cell repertoires in COVID-19. Study summary: The United States, Italy and Spain provided the acute and convalescent COVID-19 samples. Nucleic acid was either cDNA or gDNA, and it came from T cells, B-cell-depleted T cells, or PBMCs.

The CDR3 runs 15 residues. J gave up 8 bases and V 6 bases, and 10 bases lay outside the gene matches. Germline lookup yields CDR1 LGHNT and CDR2 FRNRAP. Per the study methods: Reference gene primers were amplified, and this amplification served to estimate nucleated cell counts. Profiled with immunoSEQ multiplex PCR; TCRdb holds only in-frame clones, not every one. The DNA was the basis for D and trimming; V, J and clone size are from that table. The profile covers roughly 100,000 clones, with almost 80% appearing a single time and about 9% taken by the ten largest. This rearrangement joins TRBV12-5 to TRBJ2-1; 10 bases match TRBD2. Sequenced input: peripheral blood. The TCR was taken from a man aged 55 to 70 with active or convalescent COVID-19. The chain's CDR3 is CASGGTSGNLDEQFF. In DNA, the CDR3 is TGTGCTAGTGGAGGAACTAGCGGGAATTTGGATGAGCAGTTCTTC.